This T cell receptor (beta chain) was sequenced during a study of T cell responses to AZD1222 COVID-19 vaccine. The CDR3 consists of 16 residues. Trimming removed 5 bases at V and 0 bases at J, with 13 bases between. Per germline, CDR1 LNHNV and CDR2 YYDKDF (reference sequence). Sequencing used immunoSEQ multiplex PCR; TCRdb keeps in-frame clones, though not all of them. The repertoire holds around 80,000 clones, with approximately 85% as singletons. The chain combines TRBV15 with TRBJ1-4, with D uncertain. Here the sequenced sample was peripheral blood, taken 28 days after the second AZD1222 dose. The sequence was collected from an adult who received the AZD1222 COVID-19 vaccine. CDR3 nucleotide sequence: TGTGCCACCAGCGAAGACCATTCTCCAACTAATGAAAAACTGTTTTTT. As protein: CATSEDHSPTNEKLFF.